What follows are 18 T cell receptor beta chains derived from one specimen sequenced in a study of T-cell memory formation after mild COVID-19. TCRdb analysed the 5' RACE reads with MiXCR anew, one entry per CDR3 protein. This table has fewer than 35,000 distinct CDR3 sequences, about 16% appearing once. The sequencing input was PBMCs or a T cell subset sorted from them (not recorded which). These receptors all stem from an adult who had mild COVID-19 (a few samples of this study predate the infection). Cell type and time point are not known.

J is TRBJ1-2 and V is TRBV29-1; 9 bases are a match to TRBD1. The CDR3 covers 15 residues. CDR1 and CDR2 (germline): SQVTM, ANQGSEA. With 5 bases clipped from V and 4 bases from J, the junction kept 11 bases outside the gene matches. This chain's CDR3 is CSVPAPGQGGYGYTF. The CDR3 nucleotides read TGCAGCGTTCCCGCTCCGGGACAGGGAGGCTATGGCTACACCTTC.

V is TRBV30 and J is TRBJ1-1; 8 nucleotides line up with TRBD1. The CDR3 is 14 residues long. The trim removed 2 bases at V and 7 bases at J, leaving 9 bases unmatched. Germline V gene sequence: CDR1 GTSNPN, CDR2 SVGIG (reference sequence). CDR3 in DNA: TGTGCCTGGAGTCTAGGACAGGGAAGAATTGAAGCTTTCTTT. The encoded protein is CAWSLGQGRIEAFF.

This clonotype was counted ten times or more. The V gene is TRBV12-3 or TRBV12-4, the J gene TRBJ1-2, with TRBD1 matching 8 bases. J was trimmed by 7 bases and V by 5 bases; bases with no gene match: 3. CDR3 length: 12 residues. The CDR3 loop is CASSPGQVGYTF. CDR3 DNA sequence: TGTGCCAGCAGTCCGGGACAGGTTGGCTACACCTTC.

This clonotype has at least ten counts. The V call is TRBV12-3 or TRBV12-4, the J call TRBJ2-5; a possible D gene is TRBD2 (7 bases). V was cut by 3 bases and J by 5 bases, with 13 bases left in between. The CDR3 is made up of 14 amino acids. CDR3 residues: CASSFGGGTETQYF. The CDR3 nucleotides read TGTGCCAGCAGTTTTGGGGGGGGCACGGAGACCCAGTACTTC.

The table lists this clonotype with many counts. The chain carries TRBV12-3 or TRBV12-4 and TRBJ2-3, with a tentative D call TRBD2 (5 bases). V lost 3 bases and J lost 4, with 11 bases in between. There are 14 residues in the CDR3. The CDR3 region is CASSLDGRADTQYF. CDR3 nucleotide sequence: TGTGCCAGCAGTTTGGACGGGCGGGCAGATACGCAGTATTTT.

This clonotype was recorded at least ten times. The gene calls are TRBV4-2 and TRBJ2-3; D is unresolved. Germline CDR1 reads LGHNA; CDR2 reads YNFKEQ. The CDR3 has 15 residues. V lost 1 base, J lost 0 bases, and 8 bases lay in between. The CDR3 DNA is TGTGCCAGCAGCCAAGTAGAGGCTAGCACAGATACGCAGTATTTT. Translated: CASSQVEASTDTQYF.

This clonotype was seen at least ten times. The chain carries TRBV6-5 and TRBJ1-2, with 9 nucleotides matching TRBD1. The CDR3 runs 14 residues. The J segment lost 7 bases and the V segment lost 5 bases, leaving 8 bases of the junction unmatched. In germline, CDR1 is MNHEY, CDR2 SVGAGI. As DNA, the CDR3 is TGTGCCAGCAGTCCGACCGGGACAGGGTTTGGCTACACCTTC. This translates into CASSPTGTGFGYTF.

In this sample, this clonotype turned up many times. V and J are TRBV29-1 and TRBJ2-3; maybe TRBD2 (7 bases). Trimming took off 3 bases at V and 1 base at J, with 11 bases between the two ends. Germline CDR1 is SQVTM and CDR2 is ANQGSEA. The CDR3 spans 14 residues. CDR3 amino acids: CSVDAGARTDTQYF. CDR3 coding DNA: TGCAGCGTTGATGCGGGGGCCCGCACAGATACGCAGTATTTT.

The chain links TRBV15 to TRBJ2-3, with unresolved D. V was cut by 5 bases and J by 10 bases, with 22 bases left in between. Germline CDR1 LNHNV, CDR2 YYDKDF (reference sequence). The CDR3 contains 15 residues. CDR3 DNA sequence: TGTGCCACCAGCGGATCTTCTGGACGGTCGGCTCCGCAGTATTTT. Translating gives CATSGSSGRSAPQYF. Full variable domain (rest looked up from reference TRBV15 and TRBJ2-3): DAMVIQNPRYQVTQFGKPVTLSCSQTLNHNVMYWYQQKSSQAPKLLFHYYDKDFNNEADTPDNFQSRRPNTSFCFLDIRSPGLGDTAMYLCATSGSSGRSAPQYFGPGTRLTVL.

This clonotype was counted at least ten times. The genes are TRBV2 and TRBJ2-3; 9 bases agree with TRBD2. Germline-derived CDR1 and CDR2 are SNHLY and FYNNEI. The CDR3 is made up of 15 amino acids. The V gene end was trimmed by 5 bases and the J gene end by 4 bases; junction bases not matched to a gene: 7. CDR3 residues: CASSFSGRFADTQYF. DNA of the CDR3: TGTGCCAGCAGTTTTAGCGGGAGATTCGCAGATACGCAGTATTTT. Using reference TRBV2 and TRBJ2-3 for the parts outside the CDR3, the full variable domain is EPEVTQTPSHQVTQMGQEVILRCVPISNHLYFYWYRQILGQKVEFLVSFYNNEISEKSEIFDDQFSVERPDGSNFTLKIRSTKLEDSAMYFCASSFSGRFADTQYFGPGTRLTVL.

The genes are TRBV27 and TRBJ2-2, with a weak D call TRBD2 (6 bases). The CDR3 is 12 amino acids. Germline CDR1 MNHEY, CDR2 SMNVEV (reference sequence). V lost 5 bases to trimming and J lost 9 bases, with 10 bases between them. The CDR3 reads CASSGGVRELFF. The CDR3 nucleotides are TGTGCCAGCAGTGGAGGGGTGAGGGAGCTGTTTTTT.

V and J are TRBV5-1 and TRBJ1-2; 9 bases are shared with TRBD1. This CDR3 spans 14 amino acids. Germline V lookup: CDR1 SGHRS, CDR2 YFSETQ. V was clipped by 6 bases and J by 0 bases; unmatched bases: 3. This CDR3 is CASKGQGTNYGYTF. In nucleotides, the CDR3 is TGCGCCAGCAAGGGACAGGGCACTAACTATGGCTACACCTTC.

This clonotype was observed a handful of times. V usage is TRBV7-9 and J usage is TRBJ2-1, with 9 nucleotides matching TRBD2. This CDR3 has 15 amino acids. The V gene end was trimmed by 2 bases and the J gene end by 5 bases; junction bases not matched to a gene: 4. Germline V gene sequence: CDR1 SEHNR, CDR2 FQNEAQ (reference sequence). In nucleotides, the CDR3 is TGTGCCAGCAGCTTATTTTCTAGCGGGGACAATGAGCAGTTCTTC. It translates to CASSLFSSGDNEQFF.

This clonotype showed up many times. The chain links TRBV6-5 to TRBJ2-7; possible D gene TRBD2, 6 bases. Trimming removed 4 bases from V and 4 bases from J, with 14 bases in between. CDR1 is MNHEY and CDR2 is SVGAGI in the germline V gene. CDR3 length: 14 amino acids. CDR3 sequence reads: CASSLVGGGYEQYF. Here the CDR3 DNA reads TGTGCCAGCAGTTTGGTCGGGGGTGGATACGAGCAGTACTTC.

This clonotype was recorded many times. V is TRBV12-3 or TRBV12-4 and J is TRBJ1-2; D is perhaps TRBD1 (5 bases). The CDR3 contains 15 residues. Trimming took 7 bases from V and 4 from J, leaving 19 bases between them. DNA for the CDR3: TGTGCCAGCACTAGAAGCTCCAAAAGGGGCTATGGCTACACCTTC. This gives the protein CASTRSSKRGYGYTF.

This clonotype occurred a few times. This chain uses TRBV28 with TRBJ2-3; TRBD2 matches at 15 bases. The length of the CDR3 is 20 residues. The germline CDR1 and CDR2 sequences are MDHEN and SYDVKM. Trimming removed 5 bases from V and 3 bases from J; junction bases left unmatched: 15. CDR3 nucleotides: TGTGCCAGCAGTCCAGGACTAGCGGGAGGGCCTTTCTCCTGGACAGATACGCAGTATTTT. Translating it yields CASSPGLAGGPFSWTDTQYF.

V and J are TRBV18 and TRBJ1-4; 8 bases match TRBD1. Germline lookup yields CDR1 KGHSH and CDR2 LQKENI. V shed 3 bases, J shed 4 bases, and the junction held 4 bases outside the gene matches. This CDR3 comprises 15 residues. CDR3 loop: CASSPRTGRNEKLFF. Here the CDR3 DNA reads TGTGCCAGCTCACCTAGGACAGGGCGTAATGAAAAACTGTTTTTT.

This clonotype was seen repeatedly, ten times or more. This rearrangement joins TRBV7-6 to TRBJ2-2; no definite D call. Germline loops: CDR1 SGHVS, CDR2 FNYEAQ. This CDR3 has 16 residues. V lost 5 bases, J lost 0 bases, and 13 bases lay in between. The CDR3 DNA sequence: TGTGCCAGCAGCCCAGGATGGGTAACGAACACCGGGGAGCTGTTTTTT. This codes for CASSPGWVTNTGELFF.